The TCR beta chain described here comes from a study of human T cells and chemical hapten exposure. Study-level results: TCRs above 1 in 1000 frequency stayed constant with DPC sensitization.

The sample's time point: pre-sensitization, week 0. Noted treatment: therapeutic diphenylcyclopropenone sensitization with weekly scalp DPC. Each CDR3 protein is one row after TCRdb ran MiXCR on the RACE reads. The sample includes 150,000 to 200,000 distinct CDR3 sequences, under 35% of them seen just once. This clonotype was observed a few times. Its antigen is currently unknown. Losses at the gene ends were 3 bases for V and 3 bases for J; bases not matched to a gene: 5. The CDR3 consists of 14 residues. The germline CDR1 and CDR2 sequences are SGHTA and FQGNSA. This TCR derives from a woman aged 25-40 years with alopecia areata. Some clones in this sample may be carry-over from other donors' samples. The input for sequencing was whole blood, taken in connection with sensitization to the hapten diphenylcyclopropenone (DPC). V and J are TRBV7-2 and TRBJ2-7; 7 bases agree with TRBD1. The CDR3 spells CASSLGAGGYEQYF. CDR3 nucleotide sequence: TGTGCCAGCAGCTTGGGCGCAGGGGGCTACGAGCAGTACTTC.